This T cell receptor beta chain is drawn from a study of early T cells in non-severe SARS-CoV-2 infection. Study-wide background: Bulk RNA from unsorted whole blood was sequenced; chains were unpaired.

V lost 4 bases, J lost 5 bases, and 24 bases lay in between. The CDR3 runs 18 residues. Germline V gene data show CDR1 as SGHAT and CDR2 as FQNNGV. This clonotype was observed many times. The antigen remains unidentified. Whole-study findings and limits: There was a bias toward anti-spike CD8 responses in VDJdb matching, which missed private and CD4 specificities.

The protocol attached unique molecular identifiers to individual cDNA molecules. Using its own MiXCR run on the 5' RACE reads, TCRdb lists one record per CDR3 protein. The table lists 70,000 to 95,000 distinct CDR3 sequences, roughly 14% of them singletons. Sequencing input: whole blood. This chain joins TRBV11-2 and TRBJ2-1; tentatively, D is TRBD2 (6 bases). The sequence was obtained from an adult who was a healthcare worker with PCR-confirmed SARS-CoV-2 infection or an uninfected control (not recorded which). Here the CDR3 DNA reads TGTGCCAGCAGCTCTGAGGCGGGACCCAAGACTGGGAACAATGAGCAGTTCTTC. This gives the protein CASSSEAGPKTGNNEQFF. Looking up the rest from reference TRBV11-2 and TRBJ2-1 gives the full variable domain: EAGVAQSPRYKIIEKRQSVAFWCNPISGHATLYWYQQILGQGPKLLIQFQNNGVVDDSQLPKDRFSAERLKGVDSTLKIQPAKLEDSAVYLCASSSEAGPKTGNNEQFFGPGTRLTVL.